Following are 11 T cell receptor beta chains from one sample sequenced in a study of T cells in Graves' hyperthyroidism and ophthalmopathy. The investigators amplified TCR beta CDR3 regions from RNA transcripts. A set of HTBI primers served as the primers for a first-round RT-PCR of the TCR CDR3. MiXCR, applied by TCRdb to the multiplex PCR reads, yields one record per CDR3 protein. Of around 700,000 distinct CDR3 sequences listed, 18% were seen once; the top ten hold 16%. Source material: blood. Receptor source: a woman aged 45-60 years with Graves' hyperthyroidism that later progressed to Graves' ophthalmopathy.

This clonotype was observed a handful of times. This sequence joins TRBV29-1 and TRBJ1-1; the D gene is possibly TRBD1 (5 bases). V was cut by 6 bases and J by 9 bases, with 17 bases left in between. CDR1 is SQVTM, CDR2 ANQGSEA, per germline. The CDR3 consists of 12 residues. The CDR3 nucleotides are TGCAGCGTCGACTTCGGGACGGGACAAGCTTTCTTT. Protein product: CSVDFGTGQAFF.

This clonotype has more than one count but fewer than ten. This chain connects TRBV18 to TRBJ2-3; D may be TRBD1 (6 bases). Trimming stripped 3 bases from V and 8 bases from J, with 12 bases between. This CDR3 contains 13 residues. The germline CDR1 and CDR2 sequences are KGHSH and LQKENI. In DNA form, the CDR3 reads TGTGCCAGCTCACCCACAGGGTCCGGTACGCAGTATTTT. Amino acid sequence: CASSPTGSGTQYF.

This clonotype was observed at least ten times. The CDR3 bases are TGTGCCTGGAGTTCCTTATCGTATCGGCCTCTAGCCAAAAACATTCAGTACTTC. Translation gives CAWSSLSYRPLAKNIQYF. The V call is TRBV30, the J call TRBJ2-4; D gene uncertain. CDR1 GTSNPN and CDR2 SVGIG come from the germline V gene (reference sequence). V was trimmed by 2 bases and J by 0 bases, leaving 20 bases between them. This CDR3 comprises 18 residues.

V gene TRBV29-1 combines with J gene TRBJ2-1; a weak D match, TRBD2 (5 bases). The germline CDR1 and CDR2 sequences are SQVTM and ANQGSEA. This CDR3 comprises 16 residues. The germline V and J ends were trimmed by 6 bases and 8 bases, with 26 bases remaining between them. CDR3: CSVNLLASHSFDEQFF. The CDR3 DNA follows: TGCAGCGTGAACCTTCTTGCTAGCCATTCGTTCGATGAGCAGTTCTTC.

As for this clonotype: Sequence at one end of the junction differs from germline and may be a read error. The V gene is TRBV12-3 or TRBV12-4, the J gene TRBJ1-2, with D uncertain. This CDR3 has 13 amino acids. In DNA form, the CDR3 reads TGTGCCACCAACAGAGCGAATAACTATGGCCACACCTTC. As protein: CATNRANNYGHTF.

The rearrangement joins TRBV19 to TRBJ1-1; D gene unclear. The germline V gene encodes CDR1 LNHDA and CDR2 SQIVND (reference sequence). The ends were cut back, 5 bases at V and 4 bases at J, with 20 bases in the middle. The CDR3 has 16 residues. The CDR3 bases are TGTGCCAGTAGTCCCAATGGCCGAGACACTAGCACTGAAGCTTTCTTT. It yields the protein CASSPNGRDTSTEAFF.

This clonotype was detected ten times or more. The rearrangement links TRBV11-2 to TRBJ1-1; TRBD1 matches at 8 bases. After removal of 5 bases from V and 4 bases from J, the junction contained 6 bases not matched to a gene. Germline V gives CDR1 SGHAT, CDR2 FQNNGV. The CDR3 has 14 residues. CDR3 protein: CASSPGTGRTEAFF. In DNA form, the CDR3 reads TGTGCCAGCAGCCCCGGGACAGGCCGCACTGAAGCTTTCTTT.

This clonotype was detected ten times or more. The chain couples TRBV27 to TRBJ1-1, with D possibly matching TRBD1 (5 bases). The V end was cut by 3 bases, the J end by 7 bases, with 9 bases between. The CDR3 consists of 12 residues. Germline-derived CDR1 and CDR2 are MNHEY and SMNVEV (reference sequence). CDR3 sequence: CASSLAGREAFF. CDR3 DNA: TGTGCCAGCAGTTTGGCAGGGCGTGAAGCTTTCTTT.

The chain uses TRBV19 and TRBJ1-1; D uncertain. V was clipped by 9 bases and J by 8 bases, with 22 bases between them. Germline V gene sequence: CDR1 LNHDA, CDR2 SQIVND (reference sequence). The CDR3 consists of 14 residues. The CDR3, as DNA: TGTGCCAGCGGAGAAACGAGCCCACAGTCCGAAGCTTTCTTT. Translated: CASGETSPQSEAFF.

This clonotype was counted ten times or more. The chain joins TRBV11-2 to TRBJ1-1, with D uncertain. Germline V gene sequence: CDR1 SGHAT, CDR2 FQNNGV. This CDR3 spans 10 amino acids. V shed 5 bases and J shed 10 bases, with 8 bases lying between them. The CDR3 is CASSGTGAFF. The CDR3 DNA is TGTGCCAGCAGCGGTACCGGAGCTTTCTTT.

For this clonotype: At one end, the junction sequence differs from germline, possibly due to a read error. The chain employs TRBV29-1 and TRBJ2-5; no clear D. From germline, CDR1 is SQVTM and CDR2 ANQGSEA. There are 10 residues in the CDR3. The CDR3, as DNA: TGCAGCGCTGAAAAAGAGACCCAGTACTTC. Translated, it gives CSAEKETQYF.